The 21 T cell receptor beta chains below come from one sample, sequenced in a study of blood T cell repertoires in COVID-19 (dated by TCRdb to the early 2020s). Library preparation employed the immunoSEQ multiplex PCR assay. TCRdb retrieved this table from immuneACCESS and kept in-frame rearrangements only. Not all clones are present; in checked studies, unresolved V genes account for under half, and no reason is known for the remainder. In all, the sample holds 250,000 or so clones, and around 93% of those were seen once. 2.8% of the sample rests with the top ten. Sequenced: PBMCs or T cells enriched from blood (not recorded which). The receptors were sampled from a man aged 40-55 years who had been exposed to COVID-19.

The chain employs TRBV10-3 and TRBJ2-1; TRBD2 is a possible D gene (6 bases). This CDR3 comprises 16 residues. From germline, CDR1 is ENHRY and CDR2 SYGVKD. The V and J ends lost 6 bases and 0 bases respectively, with 15 bases between them. CDR3 nucleotide sequence: TGTGCCATCAGAGACTATCTAGCGAACTCCTACAATGAGCAGTTCTTC. This sequence encodes CAIRDYLANSYNEQFF.

CDR3 loop: CSVLLLSEAFF. The CDR3 nucleotides are TGCAGCGTTCTTTTGTTGTCGGAAGCTTTCTTT. V gene TRBV29-1 combines with J gene TRBJ1-1, with D hard to call. CDR3 size: 11 residues. CDR1 and CDR2 (germline): SQVTM, ANQGSEA. V dropped 5 bases and J dropped 8 bases, with 12 bases sitting between them. Full variable domain (rest looked up from reference TRBV29-1 and TRBJ1-1): SAVISQKPSRDICQRGTSLTIQCQVDSQVTMMFWYRQQPGQSLTLIATANQGSEATYESGFVIDKFPISRPNLTFSTLTVSNMSPEDSSIYLCSVLLLSEAFFGQGTRLTVV.

The chain's CDR3 is CASSQVGGQGRELETQYF. CDR3 bases: TGTGCCAGCAGCCAAGTAGGAGGGCAGGGGCGGGAGTTAGAGACCCAGTACTTC. The chain uses TRBV3-1 (or the pseudogene TRBV3-2) and TRBJ2-5; possibly TRBD2 for D (7 bases). This CDR3 comprises 18 residues. Germline values: CDR1 LGHDT, CDR2 YNNKEL (reference sequence). V was clipped by 1 base and J by 4 bases, with 22 bases between them.

The chain couples TRBV4-1 to TRBJ1-4; D may be TRBD1 (6 bases). The germline CDR1 and CDR2 sequences are MGHRA and YSYEKL. V was pared by 4 bases and J by 1 base, with 16 bases between. This CDR3 spans 17 amino acids. The CDR3 DNA follows: TGCGCCAGCAGCCCCCGAACAGGGTTGGGAACTAATGAAAAACTGTTTTTT. This codes for CASSPRTGLGTNEKLFF.

The chain's CDR3 is CASRVQHTEAFF. CDR3 nucleotide sequence: TGTGCCAGCAGAGTACAGCACACTGAAGCTTTCTTT. The gene calls are TRBV28 and TRBJ1-1; unclear D gene. Germline-derived CDR1 and CDR2 are MDHEN and SYDVKM. Trimming pared 6 bases from V and 3 bases from J, leaving 8 bases between. This CDR3 contains 12 residues.

V is TRBV10-1 and J is TRBJ2-1; 9 bases align to TRBD2. The CDR3 length is 16 residues. The V gene's germline CDR1 is WNHNN and CDR2 SYGVQD (reference sequence). The J segment lost 4 bases and the V segment lost 3 bases, leaving 7 bases of the junction unmatched. CDR3: CASSDEASGTYNEQFF. The DNA for the CDR3 is TGCGCCAGCAGTGACGAGGCTAGCGGGACGTACAATGAGCAGTTCTTC.

This clone has a single count. The CDR3 reads CASSIGLAGGRLNEQFF. CDR3 nucleotides: TGTGCCAGTAGTATAGGGCTAGCGGGAGGGCGACTCAATGAGCAGTTCTTC. This chain links TRBV19 with TRBJ2-1; 12 bases line up with TRBD2. The length of the CDR3 is 17 residues. Germline assignment: CDR1 LNHDA and CDR2 SQIVND (reference sequence). Trimming at V came to 1 base and at J to 6 bases, leaving 7 bases not matched to a gene. Drawing the rest from reference TRBV19 and TRBJ2-1, the complete variable domain is DGGITQSPKYLFRKEGQNVTLSCEQNLNHDAMYWYRQDPGQGLRLIYYSQIVNDFQKGDIAEGYSVSREKKESFPLTVTSAQKNPTAFYLCASSIGLAGGRLNEQFFGPGTRLTVL.

The chain has TRBV6-1 and TRBJ2-7; 11 bases are shared with TRBD2. Germline V gene lookup returns CDR1 MNHNS and CDR2 SASEGT. The CDR3 contains 18 residues. With V trimmed by 1 base and J by 1 base, 9 bases remained unmatched. CDR3 region: CASSEVKGLAVNSYEQYF. CDR3 coding DNA: TGTGCCAGCAGTGAAGTTAAGGGACTAGCGGTTAATTCCTACGAGCAGTACTTC.

The chain joins TRBV15 to TRBJ2-7; D gene unclear. CDR3 length: 14 amino acids. Per germline, CDR1 LNHNV and CDR2 YYDKDF (reference sequence). Trimming took 0 bases from V and 3 from J, leaving 9 bases between them. CDR3 nucleotides: TGTGCCACCAGCAGAGATTTGGCTAGCTACGAGCAGTACTTC. Translating gives CATSRDLASYEQYF.

J is TRBJ2-7 and V is TRBV5-6, with 9 bases that match TRBD1. This CDR3 comprises 14 residues. After removal of 5 bases from V and 4 bases from J, the junction contained 7 bases not matched to a gene. Per the germline V gene, CDR1 is SGHDT and CDR2 is YYEEEE. The CDR3 loop reads CASRTGGGSYEQYF. The CDR3 bases are TGTGCCAGCAGAACAGGGGGCGGCTCTTACGAGCAGTACTTC. The full variable domain, in which reference TRBV5-6 and TRBJ2-7 provide the parts outside the CDR3, is DAGVTQSPTHLIKTRGQQVTLRCSPKSGHDTVSWYQQALGQGPQFIFQYYEEEERQRGNFPDRFSGHQFPNYSSELNVNALLLGDSALYLCASRTGGGSYEQYFGPGTRLTVT.

Details on this clone: Other DNA sequences in the sample encode the same CDR3. This rearrangement joins TRBV11-2 to TRBJ2-7, with D possibly TRBD1 on 6 matching bases. Germline V gene data show CDR1 as SGHAT and CDR2 as FQNNGV. V was pared by 5 bases and J by 3 bases, with 11 bases between. This CDR3 contains 13 residues. This chain's CDR3 is CASSLGQSYEQYF. The CDR3 nucleotides read TGTGCCAGCAGCCTCGGACAGAGCTACGAGCAGTACTTC. The variable domain in full, with the rest retrieved from reference TRBV11-2 and TRBJ2-7, is EAGVAQSPRYKIIEKRQSVAFWCNPISGHATLYWYQQILGQGPKLLIQFQNNGVVDDSQLPKDRFSAERLKGVDSTLKIQPAKLEDSAVYLCASSLGQSYEQYFGPGTRLTVT.

This chain connects TRBV6-5 to TRBJ2-1, with 7 bases that match TRBD1. The CDR3 length is 13 residues. From germline, CDR1 is MNHEY and CDR2 SVGAGI. V trimming: 7 bases; J trimming: 7 bases; junction bases outside the gene matches: 7. CDR3 amino acids: CASTAQGDNEQFF. CDR3 DNA: TGTGCCAGCACGGCTCAGGGGGATAATGAGCAGTTCTTC.

The J gene is TRBJ1-2, the V gene TRBV12-3 or TRBV12-4, with D unclear. V was cut by 6 bases and J by 1 base, with 9 bases left in between. The CDR3 sequence is 13 residues long. The DNA for the CDR3 is TGTGCCAGCAGCACCCTAAATAACTATGGCTACACCTTC. Its translation: CASSTLNNYGYTF.

The chain joins TRBV5-1 to TRBJ1-1; perhaps TRBD1 as D (6 bases). Deletions cut 3 bases from V and 0 bases from J, with 9 bases between. CDR1 and CDR2 from the germline V gene are SGHRS and YFSETQ. CDR3 length equals 14 residues. The CDR3 region has the DNA TGCGCCAGCAGCTCACAGGGCATGAACACTGAAGCTTTCTTT. This sequence encodes CASSSQGMNTEAFF.

The V and J genes are TRBV30 and TRBJ1-1; no clear D gene. The CDR3 is 14 amino acids. V was pared by 3 bases and J by 3 bases, with 14 bases between. Per the germline V gene, CDR1 is GTSNPN and CDR2 is SVGIG (reference sequence). CDR3: CAWRPVYRDTEAFF. CDR3 in DNA: TGTGCCTGGAGACCGGTATATCGGGACACTGAAGCTTTCTTT.

The chain employs TRBV7-9 and TRBJ1-2, with TRBD1 identical over 7 bases. The CDR3 extends over 15 amino acids. Germline trimming cut 2 bases from V and 4 bases from J; bases unmatched to any gene: 7. Germline-derived CDR1 and CDR2 are SEHNR and FQNEAQ (reference sequence). CDR3 DNA: TGTGCCAGCAGCTTACACTCTCGGGACAGCTATGGCTACACCTTC. It yields the protein CASSLHSRDSYGYTF.

The gene calls are TRBV18 and TRBJ2-2; a weak D match, TRBD1 (6 bases). Germline values: CDR1 KGHSH, CDR2 LQKENI. The CDR3 consists of 15 residues. V lost 3 bases and J 4 bases, leaving 12 bases between the germline ends. The CDR3 DNA sequence: TGTGCCAGCTCACCGGACAGACAACTCACCGGGGAGCTGTTTTTT. Protein sequence: CASSPDRQLTGELFF.

The chain employs TRBV2 and TRBJ1-6; TRBD1 is a possible D gene (6 bases). The V and J ends lost 6 bases and 12 bases respectively, with 21 bases between them. The CDR3 sequence is 15 residues long. The germline V gene encodes CDR1 SNHLY and CDR2 FYNNEI. The CDR3 loop reads CASRQNRVAHRPLHF. The CDR3 DNA reads as TGTGCCAGCAGGCAAAACAGGGTAGCGCATCGACCCCTCCACTTT.

The chain carries TRBV19 and TRBJ2-3; 8 positions match TRBD1. This CDR3 comprises 16 residues. Losses at the gene ends were 5 bases for V and 0 bases for J; bases not matched to a gene: 7. Germline values: CDR1 LNHDA, CDR2 SQIVND (reference sequence). The CDR3 nucleotides are TGTGCCAGTAGTGTCGGGACAGGATCTAGCACAGATACGCAGTATTTT. This translates into CASSVGTGSSTDTQYF.

The chain is built from TRBV28 and TRBJ1-1; D not resolved. The CDR3 spans 13 residues. The V gene's germline CDR1 is MDHEN and CDR2 SYDVKM. Trimming pared 2 bases from V and 4 bases from J, leaving 8 bases between. The CDR3 DNA reads TGTGCCAGCAGTTTAAATCTAGGCACTGAAGCTTTCTTT. This codes for CASSLNLGTEAFF.

V is TRBV28 and J is TRBJ2-7, with a weak D call TRBD1 (5 bases). Looked up from germline, CDR1 is MDHEN and CDR2 is SYDVKM. The CDR3 contains 16 residues. V gave up 2 bases and J gave up 3 bases, with 17 bases separating them. CDR3 nucleotides: TGTGCCAGCAGTTTACGTCGACAGCCCACGATCTACGAGCAGTACTTC. Its protein is CASSLRRQPTIYEQYF.